This T cell receptor (beta chain) is from a study of shared T cell receptors in the human thymus. This CDR3 comprises 14 residues. Germline CDR1 reads SQVTM; CDR2 reads ANQGSEA. The V and J ends lost 2 bases and 0 bases respectively, with 10 bases between them. Libraries were prepared by immunoSEQ multiplex PCR; TCRdb keeps only in-frame clonotypes and omits some of them. This sample has hundreds of thousands of clones, with 88% found just once. These sequences were also reported in another study, on human thymus T cells. According to that study: Resections removed during corrective heart surgery provided the thymus tissue used. Thymic as well as blood repertoires seemed to favor certain V and J genes unevenly.

The chain joins TRBV29-1 to TRBJ2-5; unclear D gene. Material: thymocytes. The source of this sequence is a boy in the first two years of life with a congenital heart defect. CDR3 DNA sequence: TGCAGCGTTGAACTGGGCGTTTACCAAGAGACCCAGTACTTC. Protein sequence: CSVELGVYQETQYF. Using reference TRBV29-1 and TRBJ2-5 for the parts outside the CDR3, the full variable domain is SAVISQKPSRDICQRGTSLTIQCQVDSQVTMMFWYRQQPGQSLTLIATANQGSEATYESGFVIDKFPISRPNLTFSTLTVSNMSPEDSSIYLCSVELGVYQETQYFGPGTRLLVL.